One TCR beta chain is described in this entry. The record originates from a study of blood T cell repertoires in COVID-19. For the study at large: From the United States, Italy and Spain came samples of acute and convalescent COVID-19.

Assay: immunoSEQ multiplex PCR; the TCRdb copy retains only in-frame clones and omits some. The sample lists 200,000 or so clones, 89% occurring once. J lost 3 bases, V lost 6 bases, and 9 bases had no gene match. The CDR3 runs 16 residues. Germline V lookup: CDR1 LGHNT, CDR2 FRNRAP. The sequenced material came from PBMCs or T cells enriched from blood (not recorded which). The receptor comes from a woman between 40 and 50 years old with acute COVID-19. The genes are TRBV12-5 and TRBJ2-4, with 9 bases lining up with TRBD1. The CDR3 loop is CASGYRDRVFKNIQYF. The DNA of the CDR3 is TGTGCTAGTGGGTACAGGGACAGGGTTTTCAAAAACATTCAGTACTTC. Filled out from reference TRBV12-5 and TRBJ2-4, the complete variable domain reads DARVTQTPRHKVTEMGQEVTMRCQPILGHNTVFWYRQTMMQGLELLAYFRNRAPLDDSGMPKDRFSAEMPDATLATLKIQPSEPRDSAVYFCASGYRDRVFKNIQYFGAGTRLSVL.